This T cell receptor (beta chain) was documented in a study of blood T cell repertoires in COVID-19. Study information: Sites across the United States, Italy and Spain contributed samples from acute and convalescent COVID-19.

Per the original methods: It was from reference gene primer amplification that nucleated cell counts were estimated. The repertoire was sequenced with immunoSEQ multiplex PCR; TCRdb's copy has only in-frame clones and lacks some. V, J and clone size were drawn from that table, and D and trimming were deduced from the DNA. In the table there are around 300,000 clones, roughly 90% of which are singletons. CDR1 is KGHSH, CDR2 LQKENI, per germline. The CDR3 runs 17 residues. Unmatched junction bases numbered 3, after V lost 2 bases and J lost 0 bases. Sequences were obtained from peripheral blood. This chain links TRBV18 with TRBJ2-6, with 8 bases that match TRBD1. This receptor was obtained from a woman in her seventies with COVID-19, enrolled during active disease. The CDR3 loop is CASSPGTGSSGANVLTF. CDR3 nucleotide sequence: TGTGCCAGCTCACCAGGGACAGGCAGCTCTGGGGCCAACGTCCTGACTTTC.